This T cell receptor beta chain was sequenced in a study of T cells expressing NK-cell markers. Study in general: All TCR beta repertoires analysed originated from sorted CD3+CD56+NKG2C+, CD3+CD56+NKG2C- and CD3+CD56-NKG2C+ T cells.

Regarding the study as a whole: 1.0-7.0% of CD8+ T cells in several donors belonged to dominant NKG2C+ clonotypes. The CD3+CD56-NKG2C+ fraction was also led by these clonotypes in a few donors.

Points on this clonotype: Its antigen is still unknown.

Per the germline V gene, CDR1 is SEHNR and CDR2 is FQNEAQ (reference sequence). The CDR3 has 15 residues. Researchers built TCR beta cDNA using 5'RACE template switching with UMIs. TCRdb re-called the 5' RACE reads, yielding one record per CDR3 amino acid sequence without DNA. In all, the sample yields over 350,000 distinct CDR3 sequences. The sample consisted of blood T cells: a sorted CD56 or NKG2C T cell subset, CD4+ or CD8+ T cells, or bulk PBMC T cells (not recorded which). The clonotype originates from a woman between 50 and 59 years old in good health. The rearrangement uses TRBV7-9 and TRBJ2-2; no DNA is available, so the TRBD1 call from TCRdb remains unchecked. CDR3: CASSEQGAYTGELFF.